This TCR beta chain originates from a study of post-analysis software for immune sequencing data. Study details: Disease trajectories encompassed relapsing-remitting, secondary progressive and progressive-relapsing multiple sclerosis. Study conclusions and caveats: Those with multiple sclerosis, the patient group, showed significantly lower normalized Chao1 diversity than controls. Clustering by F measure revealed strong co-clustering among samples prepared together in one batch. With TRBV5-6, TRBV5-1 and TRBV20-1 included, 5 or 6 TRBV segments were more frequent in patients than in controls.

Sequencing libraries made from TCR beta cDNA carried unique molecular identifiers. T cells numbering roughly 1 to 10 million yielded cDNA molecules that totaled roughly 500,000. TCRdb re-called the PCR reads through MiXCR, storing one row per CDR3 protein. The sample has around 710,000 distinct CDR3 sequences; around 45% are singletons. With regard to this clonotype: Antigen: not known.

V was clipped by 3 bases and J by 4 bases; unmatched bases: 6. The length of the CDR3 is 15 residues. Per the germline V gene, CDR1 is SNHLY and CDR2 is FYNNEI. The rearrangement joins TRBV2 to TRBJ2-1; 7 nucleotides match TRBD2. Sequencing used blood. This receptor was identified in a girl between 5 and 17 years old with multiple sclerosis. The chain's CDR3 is CASSDREDVYNEQFF. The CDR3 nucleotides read TGTGCCAGCAGTGATCGGGAGGACGTGTACAATGAGCAGTTCTTC.